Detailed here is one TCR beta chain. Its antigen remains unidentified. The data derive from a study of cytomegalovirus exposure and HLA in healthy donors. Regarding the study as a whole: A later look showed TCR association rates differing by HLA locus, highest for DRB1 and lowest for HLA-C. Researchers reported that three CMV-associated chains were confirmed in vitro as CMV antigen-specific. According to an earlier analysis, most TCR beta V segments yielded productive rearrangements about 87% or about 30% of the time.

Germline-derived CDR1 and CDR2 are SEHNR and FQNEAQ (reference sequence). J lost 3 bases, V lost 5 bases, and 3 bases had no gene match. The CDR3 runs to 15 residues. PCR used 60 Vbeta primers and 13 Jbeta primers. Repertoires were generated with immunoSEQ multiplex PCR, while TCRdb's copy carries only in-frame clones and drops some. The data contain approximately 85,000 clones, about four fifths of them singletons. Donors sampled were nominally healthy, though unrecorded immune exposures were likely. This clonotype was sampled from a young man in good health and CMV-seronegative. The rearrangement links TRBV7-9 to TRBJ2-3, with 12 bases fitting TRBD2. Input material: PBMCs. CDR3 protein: CASSPTSGRTDTQYF. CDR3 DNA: TGTGCCAGCAGCCCGACTAGCGGGAGAACAGATACGCAGTATTTT.